The 5 T cell receptor beta chains below were found in one sample sequenced in a study of Graves' ophthalmopathy and Graves' hyperthyroidism. Amplified TCR beta CDR3 regions were obtained using RNA transcripts as template. After a first-round RT-PCR with HTBI primers, a second-round multiplex PCR was run. TCRdb itself ran the multiplex PCR reads through MiXCR, one entry per CDR3 protein. In the table there are under 350,000 distinct CDR3 sequences, roughly 15% of which are singletons. Source material: peripheral blood. The receptor source for this set is an adult man with Graves' ophthalmopathy.

The chain recombines TRBV6-1 with TRBJ2-5; no definite D call. V was clipped by 8 bases and J by 5 bases, with 18 bases between them. The CDR3 has 14 amino acids. Germline V gene data show CDR1 as MNHNS and CDR2 as SASEGT. CDR3 bases: TGTGCCAGCGATCTCAACGGCAGACGGGAGACCCAGTACTTC. Amino acids: CASDLNGRRETQYF.

This clonotype was recorded at least ten times. CDR3 residues: CSANSGRHLTYEQYF. CDR3 DNA: TGCAGTGCTAATAGCGGGAGACACCTAACCTACGAGCAGTACTTC. The chain employs TRBV20-1 and TRBJ2-7; 9 bases line up with TRBD2. V lost 4 bases, J lost 2 bases, and 9 bases stayed unmatched. The CDR3 contains 15 residues. Germline CDR1 and CDR2: DFQATT and SNEGSKA (reference sequence).

This clonotype appeared many times. V is TRBV5-1 and J is TRBJ1-1; D is unclear. The CDR3 sequence is 11 residues long. Trimming cost V 5 bases and J 9 bases, with 11 bases left between them. CDR1 is SGHRS, CDR2 YFSETQ, per germline. The CDR3 DNA reads as TGCGCCAGCAGTCAGGACGGAAAAGCTTTCTTT. It codes for CASSQDGKAFF.

The V and J genes are TRBV29-1 and TRBJ2-7, with D uncertain. This CDR3 has 11 amino acids. Per germline, CDR1 SQVTM and CDR2 ANQGSEA. The V end lost 6 bases, the J end lost 4 bases, and 10 bases lay between the germline ends. CDR3 DNA sequence: TGCAGCGTCGGAAGGGTGTACGAGCAGTACTTC. Protein sequence: CSVGRVYEQYF.

This clonotype was picked up many times. The chain couples TRBV9 to TRBJ2-7; D is unresolved. Germline assignment: CDR1 SGDLS and CDR2 YYNGEE. V lost 4 bases, J lost 0 bases, and 17 bases lay in between. This CDR3 comprises 16 residues. The CDR3 region has the DNA TGTGCCAGCAGCCCAACGGCCACTCCGATCTCCTACGAGCAGTACTTC. Translated: CASSPTATPISYEQYF.